This T cell receptor (beta chain) was observed in a study of blood T cells in healthy people across ages. Germline V gene data show CDR1 as DFQATT and CDR2 as SNEGSKA (reference sequence). This CDR3 contains 15 residues. Trimming removed 6 bases from V and 2 bases from J; junction bases left unmatched: 9. At least ten counts were recorded for this clonotype. Its target is unknown. Approximately 9 milliliters of peripheral blood were drawn from each donor into EDTA-treated tubes. At least 6.5 million PBMCs were isolated per sample. Findings and limits, study-wide: PBMC samples, being unsorted, prevented any conclusive comparison of naive and antigen-experienced cells.

It was with a sample-barcoded 5' primer and a J-beta primer mix that a second PCR of about 6 to 11 cycles was run. TCRdb re-called the 5' RACE reads with MiXCR, one entry per CDR3 protein. The table records 730,000 or so distinct CDR3 sequences, 40% to 45% of them present only once. The receptor's source is an elderly man in good health. The specimen was blood. The rearrangement uses TRBV20-1 and TRBJ2-3; 9 bases map to TRBD2. Written as DNA, the CDR3 is TGCAGTGCCAGTTTAGCGGGAGCCCTCACAGATACGCAGTATTTT. Residues: CSASLAGALTDTQYF.